The clone carrying this T cell receptor beta chain was recorded only once. This record belongs to a study of blood T cell repertoires in COVID-19. Background on the study: The study drew acute and convalescent COVID-19 samples from the United States, Italy and Spain.

Authors' analysis steps: Quantification of nucleated cells was approximated via reference gene primer amplification. The protocol was immunoSEQ multiplex PCR, while the TCRdb copy is restricted to in-frame clones and leaves out a portion. V, J and clone size were drawn from that table, and D and trimming were deduced from the DNA. The data hold a few hundred thousand clones, with 75% to 90% observed a single time. The CDR3 runs 14 residues. Germline CDR1 is KGHSH and CDR2 is LQKENI. Trimming pared 6 bases from V and 4 bases from J, leaving 16 bases between. The Seattle site enrolled patients during active infection and followed them longitudinally.

Sample: peripheral blood. The receptor comes from a woman older than 75 with COVID-19, enrolled during active disease. The rearrangement links TRBV18 to TRBJ2-7, with a tentative D call TRBD1 (5 bases). CDR3 nucleotide sequence: TGTGCCAGCTCCCCATCCCCAGGGAAGTACGAGCAGTACTTC. Its translation is CASSPSPGKYEQYF. Together with reference TRBV18 and TRBJ2-7, the CDR3 gives the full variable domain: NAGVMQNPRHLVRRRGQEARLRCSPMKGHSHVYWYRQLPEEGLKFMVYLQKENIIDESGMPKERFSAEFPKEGPSILRIQQVVRGDSAAYFCASSPSPGKYEQYFGPGTRLTVT.